This TCR beta chain derives from a study of spatial heterogeneity in lung cancer. Study overall: A T cell module score from matched bulk RNA-seq correlated strongly with TCR transcript counts in tumor regions. Study-level findings and limits: Tumoral mutation counts were tracked by counts of expanded intratumoral alpha and beta TCRs.

Ten or more counts support this clonotype. Its antigen is not known. Little can be read into the size of this beta chain, an off-target read in a library designed for alpha chains. Described time point: sample taken at primary tumor resection. Samples came from some 73 TRACERx patients with untreated early-stage lung cancer. Germline V gene lookup returns CDR1 SGHVS and CDR2 FNYEAQ. Trimming removed 10 bases from V and 4 bases from J, with 19 bases in between. CDR3 size: 15 residues. TCRdb itself ran the 5' RACE reads through MiXCR, one entry per CDR3 protein. The sample holds about 7,800 distinct CDR3 sequences, about 7.7% seen once.

The source was lung tumor tissue, collected at surgery. The clonotype comes from a male donor with early-stage non-small cell lung cancer. The chain recombines TRBV7-6 with TRBJ2-2; tentatively, D is TRBD1 or TRBD2 (6 bases each). The CDR3 nucleotides are TGTGCCACGAAGGGGGGAGTAGCGATCACCGGGGAGCTGTTTTTT. This gives the protein CATKGGVAITGELFF.